This TCR beta chain was documented in a study of Graves' ophthalmopathy and Graves' hyperthyroidism. Overall study: Before any treatment, peripheral blood was taken at the initial diagnosis.

Researchers took RNA transcripts and amplified TCR beta CDR3 regions from them. The authors performed first-round RT-PCR with HTBI primers and then a second-round multiplex PCR. TCRdb re-analysed the multiplex PCR reads in MiXCR, keeping a single row per CDR3 protein. The sample lists 660,000 or so distinct CDR3 sequences, about 38% occurring once. Ophthalmopathy in the donors was of moderate-to-severe activity, with CAS ≥3, NOSPECS ≥4 and duration under 3 months. The diagnostic workup employed clinical symptoms, serum thyroxine, TRAb, thyroid ultrasound and orbital computed tomography. Sequencing input: peripheral blood. This receptor was identified in an adult man with Graves' ophthalmopathy.

The CDR3 protein is CASSLVTGGETQYF. CDR3 sequence (DNA): TGTGCCAGCAGCTTGGTAACGGGGGGAGAGACCCAGTACTTC. J is TRBJ2-5 and V is TRBV7-9, with 7 bases aligning to TRBD2. V was clipped by 3 bases and J by 4 bases; unmatched bases: 5. The CDR3 is made up of 14 amino acids. Germline V lookup: CDR1 SEHNR, CDR2 FQNEAQ (reference sequence).